The 7 T cell receptor beta chains below all came from one sample that was sequenced in a study of T cells in Graves' hyperthyroidism and ophthalmopathy. There were TCR beta CDR3 regions amplified from RNA transcripts. The study used the HTBI primer set for a first-round RT-PCR of the TCR CDR3. TCRdb ran MiXCR on the multiplex PCR reads and lists one entry per CDR3 protein. Of hundreds of thousands of distinct CDR3 sequences in the sample, approximately 15% were seen once. The sequenced sample was blood. Receptors originate from a woman in her 40s with Graves' ophthalmopathy.

This chain uses TRBV5-6 with TRBJ1-1, with TRBD1 as a possible D gene (6 bases). This CDR3 region has 15 residues. V shed 6 bases and J shed 8 bases, with 23 bases lying between them. Per germline, CDR1 SGHDT and CDR2 YYEEEE. DNA for the CDR3: TGTGCCAGCATCCCATACGGGACACTCGTCGGCGAAGCTTTCTTT. Its translation: CASIPYGTLVGEAFF.

This chain joins TRBV30 and TRBJ1-5; D unresolved. V lost 1 base and J lost 5, with 9 bases in between. This CDR3 contains 13 residues. Germline V CDR1 and CDR2: GTSNPN, SVGIG (reference sequence). The CDR3 protein is CAWSGGLYQPQHF. As DNA, the CDR3 is TGTGCCTGGAGTGGAGGTCTATATCAGCCCCAGCATTTT.

This clonotype was seen at least ten times. CDR3 region: CASRLDRPQGELFF. In DNA, the CDR3 is TGTGCCAGCAGATTAGACAGGCCTCAGGGGGAGCTGTTTTTT. The V call is TRBV2, the J call TRBJ2-2, with D perhaps matching TRBD1 (6 bases). Germline CDR1 reads SNHLY; CDR2 reads FYNNEI. This CDR3 spans 14 amino acids. V dropped 6 bases and J dropped 8 bases, with 16 bases sitting between them.

V and J are TRBV27 and TRBJ1-1; perhaps TRBD1 as D (6 bases). Germline V gene sequence: CDR1 MNHEY, CDR2 SMNVEV (reference sequence). There are 14 residues in the CDR3. The V end lost 0 bases, the J end lost 3 bases, and 8 bases lay between the germline ends. The CDR3 nucleotides are TGTGCCAGCAGTTTATCGGGACACGACACTGAAGCTTTCTTT. Amino acid sequence: CASSLSGHDTEAFF.

This CDR3 is CASSQGQGGGNTIYF. The DNA for the CDR3 is TGCGCCAGCAGCCAAGGACAGGGAGGGGGAAACACCATATATTTT. This chain links TRBV4-1 with TRBJ1-3, with 7 bases fitting TRBD1. V shed 1 base and J 4 bases; nucleotides not matched to a gene: 4. The V gene's germline CDR1 is MGHRA and CDR2 YSYEKL. The CDR3 covers 15 residues.

The table lists this clonotype with many counts. The chain joins TRBV27 to TRBJ1-5; weak D call: TRBD1 (6 bases). Germline loops: CDR1 MNHEY, CDR2 SMNVEV (reference sequence). The V and J ends lost 5 bases and 16 bases respectively, with 21 bases between them. This CDR3 contains 13 residues. CDR3 coding DNA: TGTGCCAGCAGTCTGCAACAGGGCAGCTCAAGTCATTTT. Residues: CASSLQQGSSSHF.

This chain connects TRBV12-3 or TRBV12-4 to TRBJ2-7; D might be TRBD1 or TRBD2, each matching 5 bases. The CDR3 extends over 16 amino acids. Trimming left V 4 bases short and J 0 bases short, with 16 bases between. CDR3: CASSSPGTQSSYEQYF. CDR3 nucleotide sequence: TGTGCCAGCAGTTCCCCCGGGACCCAGAGCTCCTACGAGCAGTACTTC.